What follows is one T cell receptor (beta chain) and its context. This clonotype was picked up many times. The clone's antigen remains unknown. Per-base qualities were not stored, and no clone one base away is much larger. The time point label on this specimen signifies: newly diagnosed GD, antithyroid drugs for less than 3 months. For both TCR sequencing and RNA sequencing, RNA was extracted from PBMCs in TRIzol. Graves' disease was diagnosed according to American Thyroid Association guidelines. Recruitment of patients was carried out at an endocrinology department in Xi'an, China. Each patient gave approximately 10 milliliters of peripheral blood, collected in an EDTA anticoagulant tube. Ficoll Paque Plus density gradient separation was used to isolate PBMCs, and no further T cell sorting was performed. RNA quality was checked with an Agilent 2100 Bioanalyzer and agarose gel, and concentration with a NanoDrop 2000.

Libraries were constructed by multiplex PCR. The sequencer was an Illumina HiSeq 4000. To build TCR beta libraries, CDR3 regions were amplified by Arm-PCR using iRepertoire HTBI primers. Before sequencing, the PCR products went through gel purification. In the source study's methods: A total of roughly 65 TRBV and some 13 TRBJ segments were identified across samples and were used for gene usage analysis of CDR3 amino acid clonotypes. COPE and FqMerger were used to merge the filtered high-quality paired reads into contigs. Contigs were aligned with BLAST to IMGT TRBV, TRBD and TRBJ reference genes, and CDR3 was defined per IMGT. Any clonotype with a frequency above 0.1% was counted as a highly expanded clone. Shannon entropy served as the measure of repertoire diversity, while the Gini coefficient captured V-J evenness. A clonotype found in more than one individual was treated as public. TCRdb reanalyzed the raw reads on its own, using fastp at Q25 for trimming and MiXCR for clone calling, and kept in-frame beta chains. CDR3 protein duplicates are merged, each entry listing the most common genes and DNA. These V and J calls are TCRdb output, not the study's own analysis. The sample yields about 440,000 distinct CDR3 sequences; 15% to 20% were counted once. The ten top clones hold 9.5% to 12% of the sample.

This record belongs to a study of regulatory T cells in long-lasting Graves disease listed by TCRdb under 2021. For the wider study: In the newly diagnosed Graves' disease group, patients had been taking antithyroid drugs for less than 3 months. This study used TCR sequencing and RNA sequencing of peripheral blood to compare persistent Graves' disease patients against newly diagnosed Graves' disease patients. The study took place in China and was registered as a clinical trial. A total of around 35 samples underwent TCR sequencing: some 13 from persistent and roughly 20 from newly diagnosed Graves' disease patients.

Findings and caveats that apply to the study as a whole: A larger number of public clonotypes was shared among persistent patients (around 3,000) than among newly diagnosed patients (around 890). As a limitation, the authors acknowledged that the small sample size may reduce accuracy. Sequencing and analysis were limited to the TCR beta chain. Compared with newly diagnosed patients, persistent Graves' disease patients had lower TCR Shannon entropy and fewer highly expanded clones, which suggests clonal expansion. Preferential use of TRBV28, TRBJ1-2 and TRBJ2-5 was observed in persistent disease, whereas TRBV20-1 and TRBJ2-1 were favored in newly diagnosed disease. Peripheral blood alone was examined, since thyroid tissue, which constituted the primary lesion, could not be accessed.

Deletion took 6 bases off V and 0 bases off J, with a span of 8 bases between the germline ends. From its cysteine to its phenylalanine, the CDR3 spans 14 amino acids. Only CDR3 DNA is held: 42 bases, read in frame from base 1. CDR1 and CDR2, looked up from the germline V gene, are MDHEN and SYDVKM. The sample was also reused in another study, on T cells in Graves' hyperthyroidism and ophthalmopathy. As the second publication notes: Stable Graves' hyperthyroidism was defined as the absence of progression to ophthalmopathy over 18 months of follow-up. Hyperthyroidism patients were newly diagnosed, had a disease duration of under 2 months, and were aged 18 to 65 years. Any patient with an uncontrolled infection, another autoimmune disease, pregnancy or lactation was excluded. Diagnoses were based on clinical symptoms, serum thyroxine and TRAb, thyroid ultrasound and orbital computed tomography. The first round of RT-PCR for the TCR CDR3 was performed with the HTBI primer set and the Qiagen OneStep RT-PCR kit. Blood samples also contained most of the expanded thyroid clonotypes (frequency above 0.001), which suggests that blood repertoires may reflect thyroid immune responses. In cross-validation, a model built on a 13 V-J signature told ophthalmopathy apart from stable hyperthyroidism with under 90% sensitivity and around 84% specificity, and in testing the same model reached 80%/75%. In validation, the model predicted progression to ophthalmopathy with around 71% sensitivity and about 73% specificity, a median of about six months before onset. To identify TCR V-J signatures that set the groups apart, the researchers used a discovery cohort of about a hundred patients, made up of some 41 with Graves' ophthalmopathy and 57 with stable Graves' hyperthyroidism. Whether ophthalmopathy could be predicted prospectively was tested in an independent validation cohort made up of fewer than 20 hyperthyroidism patients plus 17 patients who later progressed to ophthalmopathy. The approximately 90 discovery patients were randomly split 7:3 into training and test sets. In about 6 Graves' hyperthyroidism patients, the study also compared T-cell repertoires from thyroid tissue with T-cell repertoires from blood. Once sampling was done, hyperthyroidism patients were given methimazole at a starting dose of 30 mg daily, whereas ophthalmopathy patients were given high-dose intravenous methylprednisolone. Libraries were constructed in a second round of multiplex PCR, after which size selection and purification were performed. Sequencing of the libraries was done on an Illumina HiSeq2000 using paired-end 100 bp reads. Raw data were processed with SOAPnuke, discarding reads with adapters, uncalled bases, mean Phred below 15, or no exact constant-primer or identifier match. COPE v1.2.5 was used to merge the high-quality paired reads, and each unique nucleotide sequence was defined as a clonotype. MiTCR v1.1 was used to align the clonotypes against IMGT TRBV, TRBD and TRBJ reference segments. Analysis was restricted to V-J combinations with a frequency above 0.0001, which covered about 99% of repertoires. The TCS score was defined as the ratio of F50 (clonal expansion) to E x V (chaos), calculated using BLOSUM62-based TCRdist between CDR3 peptides within each V-J. Welch's t-statistics and random forest reduced fewer than 550 V-J features to under 15, which were used in a naive Bayes classifier (R e1071). Sample size was not statistically predetermined, and blinding of investigators to group allocation was not performed. According to the paper, TCR Vbeta CDR3 sequencing was carried out on 135 peripheral blood samples, which came from approximately 41 ophthalmopathy, about 75 hyperthyroidism and approximately 17 progressor patients.

The sequencing used peripheral blood mononuclear cells (PBMCs), collected at new diagnosis, from a patient treated with antithyroid drugs. The chain was built from TRBV28 and TRBJ1-4; a tentative D call is TRBD1 (6 bases match). The TCR sequence derives from a woman in her thirties with Graves disease. Donor details come from another sample of the same person, matched by shared clones. This receptor carries the CDR3 CASSPGATNEKLFF. The nucleotide sequence reads as follows: TGTGCCAGCAGCCCAGGGGCAACTAATGAAAAACTGTTTTTT.